The sequence of this TCR beta chain was determined in a study of blood T cell repertoires in COVID-19. Clones were sequenced by immunoSEQ multiplex PCR, and TCRdb holds only the in-frame ones, with some missing. The data show around 250,000 clones, about 91% seen once. Per germline, CDR1 SQVTM and CDR2 ANQGSEA. J lost 14 bases, V lost 4 bases, and 7 bases had no gene match. The CDR3 contains 11 residues. Sequences were obtained from PBMCs or T cells enriched from blood (not recorded which). This TCR derives from a human donor in a cohort exposed to, infected with or recovered from COVID-19 (not recorded which). The donor label of this sample is uncertain. The V call is TRBV29-1, the J call TRBJ1-4; 7 bases align to TRBD1. This CDR3 reads CSVVTGQALFF. CDR3 coding DNA: TGCAGCGTTGTTACAGGACAGGCCCTGTTTTTT.